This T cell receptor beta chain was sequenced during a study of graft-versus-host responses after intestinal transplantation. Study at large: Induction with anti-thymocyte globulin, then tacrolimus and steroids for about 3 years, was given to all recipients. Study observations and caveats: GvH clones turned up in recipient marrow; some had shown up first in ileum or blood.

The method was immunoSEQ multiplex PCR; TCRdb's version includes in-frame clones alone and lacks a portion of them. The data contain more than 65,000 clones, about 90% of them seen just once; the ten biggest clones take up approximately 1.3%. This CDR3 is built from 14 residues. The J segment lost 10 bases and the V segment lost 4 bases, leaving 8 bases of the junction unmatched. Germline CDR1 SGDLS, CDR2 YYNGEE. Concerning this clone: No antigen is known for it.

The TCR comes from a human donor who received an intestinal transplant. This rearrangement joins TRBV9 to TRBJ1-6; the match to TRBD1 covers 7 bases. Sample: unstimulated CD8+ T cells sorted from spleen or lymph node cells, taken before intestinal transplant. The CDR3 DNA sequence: TGTGCCAGCAGCCCGCGGACAGGCCCCTCACCCCTCCACTTT. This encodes CASSPRTGPSPLHF.